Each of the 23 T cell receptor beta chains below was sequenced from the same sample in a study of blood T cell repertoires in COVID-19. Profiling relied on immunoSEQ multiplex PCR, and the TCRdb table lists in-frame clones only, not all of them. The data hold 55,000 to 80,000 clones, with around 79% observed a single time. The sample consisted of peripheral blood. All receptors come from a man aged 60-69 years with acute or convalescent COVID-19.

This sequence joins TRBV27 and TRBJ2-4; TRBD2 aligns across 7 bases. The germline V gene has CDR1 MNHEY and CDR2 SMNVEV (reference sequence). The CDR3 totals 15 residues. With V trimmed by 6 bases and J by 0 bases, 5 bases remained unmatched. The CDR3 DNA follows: TGTGCCAGCAGAAGACTAGCAGAAGCCAAAAACATTCAGTACTTC. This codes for CASRRLAEAKNIQYF.

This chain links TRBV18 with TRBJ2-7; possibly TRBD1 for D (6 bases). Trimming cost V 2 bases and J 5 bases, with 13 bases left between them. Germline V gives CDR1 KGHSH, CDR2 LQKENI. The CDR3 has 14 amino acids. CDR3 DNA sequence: TGTGCCAGCTCACCAAACCTGGGGGCAAACGAGCAGTACTTC. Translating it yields CASSPNLGANEQYF.

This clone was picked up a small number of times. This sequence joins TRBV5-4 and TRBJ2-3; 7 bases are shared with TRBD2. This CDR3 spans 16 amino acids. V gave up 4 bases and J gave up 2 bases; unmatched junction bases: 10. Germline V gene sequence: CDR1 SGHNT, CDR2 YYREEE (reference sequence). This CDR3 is CASSPGRDYNTDTQYF. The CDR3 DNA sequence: TGTGCCAGCAGCCCGGGCCGGGACTACAACACAGATACGCAGTATTTT.

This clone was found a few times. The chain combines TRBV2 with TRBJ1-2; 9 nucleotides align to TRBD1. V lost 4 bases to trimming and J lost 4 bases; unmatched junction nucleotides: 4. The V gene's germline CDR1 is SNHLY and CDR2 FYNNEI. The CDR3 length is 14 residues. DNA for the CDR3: TGTGCCAGCAGTGGTACAGGGGGCTTCTATGGCTACACCTTC. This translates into CASSGTGGFYGYTF.

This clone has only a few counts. The CDR3 loop is CASSPGDSYEQYF. The CDR3 bases are TGTGCCAGCTCACCGGGAGACTCCTACGAGCAGTACTTC. V and J are TRBV18 and TRBJ2-7, with D tentatively TRBD2 (5 bases). Germline lookup yields CDR1 KGHSH and CDR2 LQKENI. V gave up 3 bases and J gave up 0 bases, with 6 bases separating them. The CDR3 is 13 residues long.

CDR3 in amino acids: CASSSTGIGSYEQYF. The CDR3 region has the DNA TGTGCCAGCAGTTCGACAGGGATTGGTTCCTACGAGCAGTACTTC. V gene TRBV6-5 combines with J gene TRBJ2-7; 7 bases fit TRBD1. V lost 4 bases and J lost 1; bases outside the gene matches: 7. The V gene's germline CDR1 is MNHEY and CDR2 SVGAGI. This CDR3 is 15 amino acids long.

The CDR3 protein is CATSDFFPAVQFF. The DNA for the CDR3 is TGTGCCACCAGTGATTTTTTCCCTGCGGTGCAGTTCTTC. This chain joins TRBV24-1 and TRBJ2-1, with D hard to call. The ends were cut back, 1 base at V and 12 bases at J, with 12 bases in the middle. Per the germline V gene, CDR1 is KGHDR and CDR2 is SFDVKD. The CDR3 length is 13 residues.

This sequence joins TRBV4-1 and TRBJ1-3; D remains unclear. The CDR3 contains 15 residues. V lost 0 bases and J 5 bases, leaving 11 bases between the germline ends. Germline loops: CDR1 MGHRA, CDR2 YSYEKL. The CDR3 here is CASSQELGVRNTIYF. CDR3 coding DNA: TGCGCCAGCAGCCAAGAGTTAGGAGTCCGAAACACCATATATTTT.

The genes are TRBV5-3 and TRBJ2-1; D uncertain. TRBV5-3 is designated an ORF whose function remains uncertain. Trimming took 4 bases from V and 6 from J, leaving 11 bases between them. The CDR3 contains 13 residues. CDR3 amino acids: CARSLPRSNEQFF. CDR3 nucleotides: TGTGCCAGAAGCCTCCCTCGTAGCAATGAGCAGTTCTTC.

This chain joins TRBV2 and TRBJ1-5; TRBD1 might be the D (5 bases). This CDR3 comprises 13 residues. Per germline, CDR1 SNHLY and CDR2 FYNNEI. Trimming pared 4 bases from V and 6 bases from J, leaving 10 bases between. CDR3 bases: TGTGCCAGCAGTGTGGAGGGGATTCAGCCCCAGCATTTT. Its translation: CASSVEGIQPQHF. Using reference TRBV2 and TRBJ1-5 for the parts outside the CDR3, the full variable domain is EPEVTQTPSHQVTQMGQEVILRCVPISNHLYFYWYRQILGQKVEFLVSFYNNEISEKSEIFDDQFSVERPDGSNFTLKIRSTKLEDSAMYFCASSVEGIQPQHFGDGTRLSIL.

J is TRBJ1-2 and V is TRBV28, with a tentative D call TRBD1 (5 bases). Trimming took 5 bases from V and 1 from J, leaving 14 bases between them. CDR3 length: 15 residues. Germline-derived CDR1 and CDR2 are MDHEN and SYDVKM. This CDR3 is CASSQLRRGNYGYTF. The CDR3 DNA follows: TGTGCCAGCAGTCAACTTCGGAGGGGTAACTATGGCTACACCTTC.

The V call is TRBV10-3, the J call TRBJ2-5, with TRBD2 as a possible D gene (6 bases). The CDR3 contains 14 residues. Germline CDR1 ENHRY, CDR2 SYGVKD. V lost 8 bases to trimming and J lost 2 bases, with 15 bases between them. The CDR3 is CAIHSGRLQETQYF. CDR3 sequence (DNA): TGTGCCATCCACAGCGGGCGGCTGCAAGAGACCCAGTACTTC.

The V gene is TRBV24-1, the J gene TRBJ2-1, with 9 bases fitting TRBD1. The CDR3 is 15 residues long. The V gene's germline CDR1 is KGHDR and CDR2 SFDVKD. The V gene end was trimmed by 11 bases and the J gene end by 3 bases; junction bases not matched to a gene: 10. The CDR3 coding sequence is TGTGCCATCCAACCCCGGGACAGGGTCTACAATGAGCAGTTCTTC. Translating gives CAIQPRDRVYNEQFF.

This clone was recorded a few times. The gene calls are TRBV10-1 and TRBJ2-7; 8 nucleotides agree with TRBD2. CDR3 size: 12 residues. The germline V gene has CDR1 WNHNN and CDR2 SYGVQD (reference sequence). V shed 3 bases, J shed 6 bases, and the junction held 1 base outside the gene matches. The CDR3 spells CASSDGRAEQYF. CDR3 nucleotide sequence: TGCGCCAGCAGTGACGGGAGGGCCGAGCAGTACTTC.

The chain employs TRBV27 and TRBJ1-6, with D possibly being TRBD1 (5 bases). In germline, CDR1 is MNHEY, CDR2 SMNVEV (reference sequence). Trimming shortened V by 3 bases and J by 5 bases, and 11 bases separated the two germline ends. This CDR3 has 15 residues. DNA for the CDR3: TGTGCCAGCAGTTTGAGGAGGGGAGATAATTCACCCCTCCACTTT. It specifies CASSLRRGDNSPLHF.

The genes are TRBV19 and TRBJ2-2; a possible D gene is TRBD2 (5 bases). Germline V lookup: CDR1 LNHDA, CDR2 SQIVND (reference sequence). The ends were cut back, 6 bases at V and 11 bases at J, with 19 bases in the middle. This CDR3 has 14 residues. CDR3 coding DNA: TGTGCCAGTAGCCCGGGAAACCGGATCGGAGAGCTGTTTTTT. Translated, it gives CASSPGNRIGELFF.

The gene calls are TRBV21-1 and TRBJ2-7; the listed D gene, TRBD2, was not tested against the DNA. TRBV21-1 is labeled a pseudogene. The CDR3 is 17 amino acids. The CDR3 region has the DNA TGTGCCAGCAGCAAGGGAAGGGGGGGGCAGCCTACCTACGAGCAGTACTTC. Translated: CASSKGRGGQPTYEQYF.

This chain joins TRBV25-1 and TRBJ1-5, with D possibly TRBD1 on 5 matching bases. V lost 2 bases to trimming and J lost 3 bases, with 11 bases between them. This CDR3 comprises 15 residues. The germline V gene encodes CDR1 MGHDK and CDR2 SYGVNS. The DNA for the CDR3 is TGTGCCAGCAGTGAACAGGGAGGAGTCAATCAGCCCCAGCATTTT. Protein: CASSEQGGVNQPQHF. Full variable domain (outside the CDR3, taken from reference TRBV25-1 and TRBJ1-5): EADIYQTPRYLVIGTGKKITLECSQTMGHDKMYWYQQDPGMELHLIHYSYGVNSTEKGDLSSESTVSRIRTEHFPLTLESARPSHTSQYLCASSEQGGVNQPQHFGDGTRLSIL.

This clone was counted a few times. The CDR3 protein is CASSLVQGNTGELFF. In nucleotides, the CDR3 is TGCGCCAGCAGCTTGGTACAGGGCAACACCGGGGAGCTGTTTTTT. The chain combines TRBV5-1 with TRBJ2-2; TRBD1 might be the D (6 bases). The CDR3 has 15 residues. V gave up 0 bases and J gave up 2 bases, with 8 bases separating them. Germline CDR1 SGHRS, CDR2 YFSETQ.

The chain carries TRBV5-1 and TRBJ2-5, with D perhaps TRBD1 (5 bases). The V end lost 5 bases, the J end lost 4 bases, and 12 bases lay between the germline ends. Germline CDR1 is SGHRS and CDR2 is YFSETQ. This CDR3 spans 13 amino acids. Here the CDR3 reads CASRVGVGETQYF. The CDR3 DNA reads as TGCGCCAGCAGGGTAGGGGTGGGAGAGACCCAGTACTTC.

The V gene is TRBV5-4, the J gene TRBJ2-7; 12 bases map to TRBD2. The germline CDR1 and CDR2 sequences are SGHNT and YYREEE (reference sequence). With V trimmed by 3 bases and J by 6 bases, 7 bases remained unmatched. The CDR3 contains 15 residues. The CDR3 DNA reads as TGTGCCAGCAGCTCACTAGCGGGGGGTGTCGGCGAGCAGTACTTC. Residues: CASSSLAGGVGEQYF.

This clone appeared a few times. The chain's CDR3 is CASSLNSAAGYTF. The CDR3 DNA follows: TGTGCCAGCAGCTTGAATAGTGCGGCCGGCTACACCTTC. V gene TRBV5-5 combines with J gene TRBJ1-2; D unclear. V lost 1 base to trimming and J lost 8 bases, with 12 bases between them. The CDR3 spans 13 residues. The germline V gene has CDR1 SGHKS and CDR2 YYEKEE (reference sequence). The full variable domain, its missing parts supplied by reference TRBV5-5 and TRBJ1-2, is DAGVTQSPTHLIKTRGQQVTLRCSPISGHKSVSWYQQVLGQGPQFIFQYYEKEERGRGNFPDRFSARQFPNYSSELNVNALLLGDSALYLCASSLNSAAGYTFGSGTRLTVV.

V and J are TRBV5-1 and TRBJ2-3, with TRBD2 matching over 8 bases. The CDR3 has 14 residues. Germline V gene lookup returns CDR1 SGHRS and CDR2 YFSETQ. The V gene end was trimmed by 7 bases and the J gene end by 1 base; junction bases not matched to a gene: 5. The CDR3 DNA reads TGCGCCAGCTCCCGAGCGGGGGGCACAGATACGCAGTATTTT. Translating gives CASSRAGGTDTQYF.